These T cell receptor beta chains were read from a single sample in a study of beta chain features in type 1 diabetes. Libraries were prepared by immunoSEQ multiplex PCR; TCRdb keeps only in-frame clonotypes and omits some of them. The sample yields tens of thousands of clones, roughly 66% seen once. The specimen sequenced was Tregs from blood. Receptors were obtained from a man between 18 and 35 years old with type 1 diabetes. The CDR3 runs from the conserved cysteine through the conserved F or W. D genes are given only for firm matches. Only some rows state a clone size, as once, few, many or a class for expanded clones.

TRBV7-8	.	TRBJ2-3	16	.	CASSLRGAGAGDTQYF	TGTGCCAGCAGCTTACGGGGGGCAGGGGCGGGAGATACGCAGTATTTT
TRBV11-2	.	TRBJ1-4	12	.	CASSLQAEKLFF	TGTGCCAGCAGCTTACAAGCTGAAAAACTGTTTTTT
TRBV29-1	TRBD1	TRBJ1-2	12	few	CSVPDRGSGYTF	TGCAGCGTCCCCGACAGGGGTAGTGGCTACACCTTC
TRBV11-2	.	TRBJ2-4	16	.	CASSLHFGSGLNIQYF	TGTGCCAGCAGCTTACATTTTGGTTCAGGATTAAACATTCAGTACTTC
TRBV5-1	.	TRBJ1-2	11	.	CASRFQGGYTF	TGCGCCAGCAGGTTCCAGGGGGGCTACACCTTC
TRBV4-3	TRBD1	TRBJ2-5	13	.	CASSQQGAETQYF	TGCGCCAGCAGCCAACAGGGGGCTGAGACCCAGTACTTC
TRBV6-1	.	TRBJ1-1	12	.	CAGQDWNTEAFF	TGTGCCGGACAAGACTGGAACACTGAAGCTTTCTTT
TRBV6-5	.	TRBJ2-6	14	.	CASKLYSGANVLTF	TGTGCCAGCAAACTATACTCTGGGGCCAACGTCCTGACTTTC
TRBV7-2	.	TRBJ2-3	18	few	CASSLLGLGGLRIDTQYF	TGTGCCAGCAGCTTACTAGGCCTCGGCGGCCTTAGAATAGATACGCAGTATTTT
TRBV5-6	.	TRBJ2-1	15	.	CASSLGGLFNNEQFF	TGTGCCAGCAGCTTGGGGGGACTCTTTAACAATGAGCAGTTCTTC
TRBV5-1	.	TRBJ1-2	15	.	CASSLARESNYGYTF	TGCGCCAGCAGCTTGGCCCGGGAGTCGAACTATGGCTACACCTTC
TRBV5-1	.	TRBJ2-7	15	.	CASSLSPIRSYEQYF	TGCGCCAGCAGCTTGTCACCTATCCGATCCTACGAGCAGTACTTC
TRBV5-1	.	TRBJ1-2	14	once	CASSFRDIRVGYTF	TGCGCCAGCAGCTTCAGGGACATTCGAGTGGGCTACACCTTC
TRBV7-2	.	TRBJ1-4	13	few	CASSFGINEKLFF	TGTGCCAGCAGCTTCGGGATTAATGAAAAACTGTTTTTT
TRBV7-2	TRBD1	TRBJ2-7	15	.	CASSRGTGVAYEQYF	TGTGCCAGCAGCCGAGGGACAGGGGTTGCCTACGAGCAGTACTTC
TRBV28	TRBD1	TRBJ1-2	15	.	CASRDRGRLGYGYTF	TGTGCCAGCAGGGACAGGGGGCGATTAGGCTATGGCTACACCTTC
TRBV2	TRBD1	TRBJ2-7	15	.	CASSDSGQGGHEQYF	TGTGCCAGCAGTGACTCGGGACAGGGGGGTCACGAGCAGTACTTC
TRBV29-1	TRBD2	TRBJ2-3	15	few	CSATLTSGGTDTQYF	TGCAGCGCCACCTTGACTAGCGGGGGGACAGATACGCAGTATTTT
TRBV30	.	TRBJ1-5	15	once	CAWSKPDRGNQPQHF	TGTGCCTGGAGTAAACCCGATCGGGGCAATCAGCCCCAGCATTTT
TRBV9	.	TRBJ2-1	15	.	CASSFGQQTYNEQFF	TGTGCCAGCAGCTTCGGACAGCAGACCTACAATGAGCAGTTCTTC
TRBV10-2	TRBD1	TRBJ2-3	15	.	CASSIDRGPTDTQYF	TGCGCCAGCAGCATAGACAGGGGGCCGACAGATACGCAGTATTTT
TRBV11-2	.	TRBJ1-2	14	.	CASSGRHLTYGYTF	TGTGCCAGCAGTGGGAGACACTTGACCTATGGCTACACCTTC
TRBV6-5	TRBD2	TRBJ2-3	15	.	CATSSLAGTSDTQYF	TGTGCCACCTCGTCCTTAGCGGGGACGAGCGATACGCAGTATTTT
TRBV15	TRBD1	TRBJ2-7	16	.	CATSRDRGQGGYEQYF	TGTGCCACCAGCAGAGATCGGGGACAGGGAGGCTACGAGCAGTACTTC
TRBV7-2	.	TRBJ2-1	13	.	CASSWRSGEQQFF	TGTGCCAGCAGCTGGAGGAGTGGGGAACAGCAGTTCTTC
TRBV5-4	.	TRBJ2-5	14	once	CASSLALFQETQYF	TGTGCCAGCAGCTTGGCCCTATTCCAAGAGACCCAGTACTTC
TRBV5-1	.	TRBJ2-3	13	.	CASSLEAGDTQYF	TGCGCCAGCAGCTTGGAGGCGGGAGATACGCAGTATTTT
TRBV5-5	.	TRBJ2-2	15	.	CASSYRRGNTGELFF	TGTGCCAGCAGCTACCGACGCGGAAACACCGGGGAGCTGTTTTTT
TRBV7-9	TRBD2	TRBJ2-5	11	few	CASGGGETQYF	TGTGCCAGCGGGGGGGGAGAGACCCAGTACTTC
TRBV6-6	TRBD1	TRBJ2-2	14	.	CASSYRQGAGELFF	TGTGCCAGCAGTTACAGACAGGGGGCCGGGGAGCTGTTTTTT
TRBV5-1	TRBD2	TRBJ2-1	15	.	CASSLSSGDHTEQFF	TGCGCCAGCAGTTTGAGTAGCGGGGACCACACTGAGCAGTTCTTC
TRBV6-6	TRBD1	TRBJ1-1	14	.	CASSDRGGNTEAFF	TGTGCCAGCAGCGACAGGGGGGGGAACACTGAAGCTTTCTTT
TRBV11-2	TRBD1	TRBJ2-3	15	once	CASRTLGQSTDTQYF	TGTGCCAGCAGAACTTTGGGACAGTCCACAGATACGCAGTATTTT
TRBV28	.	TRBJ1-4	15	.	CASSSFRTTNEKLFF	TGTGCCAGCAGTTCATTCAGAACAACTAATGAAAAACTGTTTTTT
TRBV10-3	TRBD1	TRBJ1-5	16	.	CAISRTGGVGNQPQHF	TGTGCCATCAGCCGGACAGGGGGAGTGGGCAATCAGCCCCAGCATTTT
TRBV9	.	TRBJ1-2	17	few	CASTRRSSVRANYGYTF	TGTGCCAGCACGAGGAGGTCGAGCGTCAGAGCTAACTATGGCTACACCTTC
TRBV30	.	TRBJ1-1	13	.	CAWDRYETQQAFF	TGTGCCTGGGACAGATACGAGACCCAACAAGCTTTCTTT
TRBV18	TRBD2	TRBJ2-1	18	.	CASSPLNLAGVRHNEQFF	TGTGCCAGCTCACCCCTCAATCTAGCGGGAGTTAGGCACAATGAGCAGTTCTTC
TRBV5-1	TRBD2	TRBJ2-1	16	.	CASSFWTSGPYNEQFF	TGCGCCAGCAGCTTTTGGACTAGCGGCCCCTACAATGAGCAGTTCTTC
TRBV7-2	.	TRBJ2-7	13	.	CASTGRPWDEQYF	TGTGCCAGCACCGGGAGACCCTGGGACGAGCAGTACTTC
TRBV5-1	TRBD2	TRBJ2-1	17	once	CASRPKGISGKNNEQFF	TGCGCCAGCAGACCAAAGGGGATTAGCGGGAAAAACAATGAGCAGTTCTTC
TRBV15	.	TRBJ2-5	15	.	CATSRGLLYQETQYF	TGTGCCACCAGCAGAGGACTCCTGTACCAAGAGACCCAGTACTTC
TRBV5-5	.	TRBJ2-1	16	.	CASSLVGSGTYNEQFF	TGTGCCAGCAGCTTGGTGGGTAGCGGCACATACAATGAGCAGTTCTTC
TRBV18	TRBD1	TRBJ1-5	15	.	CASSPLGQGDQPQHF	TGTGCCAGCTCACCCCTAGGACAGGGGGACCAGCCCCAGCATTTT
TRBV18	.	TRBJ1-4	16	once	CASSPPLPGENEKLFF	TGTGCCAGCTCACCCCCACTTCCCGGAGAAAATGAAAAACTGTTTTTT
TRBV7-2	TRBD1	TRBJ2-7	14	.	CASSGTASSYEQYF	TGTGCCAGCAGCGGGACAGCCAGCTCCTACGAGCAGTACTTC
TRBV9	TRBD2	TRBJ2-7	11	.	CASSPGTSQYF	TGTGCCAGCAGCCCGGGGACTAGTCAGTACTTC
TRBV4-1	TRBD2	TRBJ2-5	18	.	CASSQQRASGGPRETQYF	TGCGCCAGCAGCCAACAAAGGGCTAGCGGGGGGCCCCGGGAGACCCAGTACTTC
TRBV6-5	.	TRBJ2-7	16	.	CASSYSWDFDSYEQYF	TGTGCCAGCAGTTACTCGTGGGACTTCGACTCCTACGAGCAGTACTTC